The source of this T cell receptor (beta chain) is a study of blood T cell repertoires in COVID-19. Germline loops: CDR1 SGHVS, CDR2 FNYEAQ. V lost 1 base, J lost 4 bases, and 4 bases stayed unmatched. The CDR3 extends over 16 amino acids. Only in-frame clones appear in the TCRdb table, and some are missing; sequencing was by immunoSEQ multiplex PCR. Among some 240,000 clones listed, around 84% were seen once. This clonotype originated in a man aged 30-40 years with acute COVID-19. Input material: PBMCs or T cells enriched from blood (not recorded which). This chain joins TRBV7-6 and TRBJ2-2; TRBD2 agrees at 9 bases. CDR3 residues: CASSLGGGASTGELFF. The CDR3 region has the DNA TGTGCCAGCAGCTTAGGCGGGGGGGCCTCCACCGGGGAGCTGTTTTTT.